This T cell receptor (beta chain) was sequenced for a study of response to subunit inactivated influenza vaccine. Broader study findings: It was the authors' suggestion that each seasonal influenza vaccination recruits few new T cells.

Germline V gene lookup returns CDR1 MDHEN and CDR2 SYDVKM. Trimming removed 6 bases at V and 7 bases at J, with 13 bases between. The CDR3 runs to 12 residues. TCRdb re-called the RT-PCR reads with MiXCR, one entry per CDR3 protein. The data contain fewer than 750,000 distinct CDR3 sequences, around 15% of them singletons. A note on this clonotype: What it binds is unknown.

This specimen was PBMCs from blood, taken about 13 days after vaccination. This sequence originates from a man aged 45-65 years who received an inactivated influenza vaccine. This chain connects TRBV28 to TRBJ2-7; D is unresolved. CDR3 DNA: TGTGCCAGCAGCCACAGAGGAAGGGAGCAGTACTTC. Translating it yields CASSHRGREQYF.